The 5 T cell receptor beta chains presented below share a single source sample, sequenced in a study of OX40 agonist ivuxolimab in advanced cancers. Produced via immunoSEQ multiplex PCR; TCRdb's table is partial and in-frame only. The sample carries 60,000 to 65,000 clones, just under 85% recorded once. Sequenced here: CD4+ or CD8+ T cells sorted from blood, sampled in a trial of the OX40 agonist ivuxolimab. The source of these receptors is an adult with an advanced solid tumor such as melanoma, head and neck, liver or kidney cancer.

The rearrangement uses TRBV6-5 and TRBJ1-2; the match to TRBD1 covers 7 bases. J lost 8 bases, V lost 6 bases, and 6 bases had no gene match. The CDR3 length is 12 residues. Germline values: CDR1 MNHEY, CDR2 SVGAGI. CDR3: CASRTTGRGYTF. The CDR3 nucleotides read TGTGCCAGCAGAACGACAGGGAGAGGCTACACCTTC.

The gene calls are TRBV27 and TRBJ1-1, with D perhaps matching TRBD1 (5 bases). The V and J ends lost 0 bases and 1 base respectively, with 15 bases between them. Germline values: CDR1 MNHEY, CDR2 SMNVEV (reference sequence). This CDR3 has 17 amino acids. The CDR3 DNA is TGTGCCAGCAGTTTATCGACTGCGGGGGGTCGGAACACTGAAGCTTTCTTT. It encodes CASSLSTAGGRNTEAFF.

The CDR3 DNA sequence: TGCGCCAGCAGTCCCCGCGACAGGGGGTCCTACAATGAGCAGTTCTTC. Its translation is CASSPRDRGSYNEQFF. The rearrangement joins TRBV5-1 to TRBJ2-1; 9 positions agree with TRBD1. Germline CDR1 and CDR2: SGHRS and YFSETQ. The CDR3 loop spans 16 amino acids. Unmatched junction bases numbered 7, after V lost 5 bases and J lost 1 base.

The chain has TRBV5-8 and TRBJ1-5; no clear D gene. The CDR3 runs 15 residues. Trimming pared 0 bases from V and 0 bases from J, leaving 7 bases between. Germline CDR1 SGHTS, CDR2 YDEGEE. The CDR3 protein is CASSLDGYSNQPQHF. The DNA of the CDR3 is TGTGCCAGCAGCTTGGATGGGTATAGCAATCAGCCCCAGCATTTT.

J is TRBJ1-2 and V is TRBV7-2; 7 positions agree with TRBD1. The germline gives CDR1 SGHTA, CDR2 FQGNSA. V dropped 4 bases and J dropped 4; count of bases not matched to a gene: 9. The CDR3 sequence is 15 residues long. The CDR3 loop reads CASSSPGTESYGYTF. The DNA of the CDR3 is TGTGCCAGCAGCTCCCCCGGGACAGAGAGCTATGGCTACACCTTC.